These 26 T cell receptor beta chains originate from one sample sequenced in a study of lymphopenia after photon versus proton radiotherapy. Only in-frame clones appear in the TCRdb table, and some are missing; sequencing was by immunoSEQ multiplex PCR. The data show around 160,000 clones, less than 90% seen once. This material consisted of peripheral blood, taken from a patient treated with photon-based radiotherapy. The receptors shown here come from a man aged 50 to 59 with gastric cancer.

The chain couples TRBV5-1 to TRBJ2-5, with 8 bases lining up with TRBD2. This CDR3 is 15 amino acids long. Germline V gene data show CDR1 as SGHRS and CDR2 as YFSETQ. V lost 2 bases to trimming and J lost 0 bases; unmatched junction nucleotides: 3. CDR3 in DNA: TGCGCCAGCAGCTTACCAGCGGGGGACCAAGAGACCCAGTACTTC. Translation: CASSLPAGDQETQYF.

This sequence joins TRBV20-1 and TRBJ1-5; D is unresolved. The germline V gene has CDR1 DFQATT and CDR2 SNEGSKA (reference sequence). V shed 4 bases and J shed 6 bases, with 7 bases lying between them. The CDR3 loop spans 11 amino acids. CDR3 DNA: TGCAGTGCTACCCGGGCTCAGCCCCAGCATTTT. Amino acid sequence: CSATRAQPQHF.

The genes are TRBV6-5 and TRBJ1-4; D unclear. Germline assignment: CDR1 MNHEY and CDR2 SVGAGI. This CDR3 has 16 amino acids. V was shortened by 0 bases and J by 8 bases, with 16 bases between the two germline ends. In DNA form, the CDR3 reads TGTGCCAGCAGTTACTCGTCCAGCTGGAGTACAGAAAAACTGTTTTTT. Amino acid sequence: CASSYSSSWSTEKLFF.

The chain is built from TRBV5-1 and TRBJ2-1; 9 positions match TRBD1. Trimming took 4 bases from V and 6 from J; bases not matched to a gene: 5. Germline CDR1 SGHRS, CDR2 YFSETQ. This CDR3 region has 14 residues. CDR3 loop: CASSTGGAPNEQFF. CDR3 nucleotides: TGCGCCAGCAGCACAGGGGGCGCCCCCAATGAGCAGTTCTTC.

The chain carries TRBV7-2 and TRBJ2-1; D may be TRBD1 or TRBD2 (5 bases each). V gave up 2 bases and J gave up 3 bases, with 14 bases separating them. CDR3 length: 16 residues. Germline-derived CDR1 and CDR2 are SGHTA and FQGNSA. The CDR3 region is CASSLRARGVYNEQFF. As DNA, the CDR3 is TGTGCCAGCAGCTTAAGGGCTAGAGGGGTCTACAATGAGCAGTTCTTC.

V gene TRBV5-1 combines with J gene TRBJ2-3; no firm D call. CDR1 and CDR2 (germline): SGHRS, YFSETQ. CDR3 length equals 15 residues. Trimming took 1 base from V and 5 from J, leaving 14 bases between them. Written as DNA, the CDR3 is TGCGCCAGCAGCTTGTCTCCAGGTCGAGGAGATACGCAGTATTTT. This gives the protein CASSLSPGRGDTQYF.

The chain recombines TRBV6-5 with TRBJ2-7; 9 bases fit TRBD2. V trimming: 8 bases; J trimming: 4 bases; junction bases outside the gene matches: 6. Germline V gene data show CDR1 as MNHEY and CDR2 as SVGAGI. CDR3 size: 13 residues. The CDR3 spells CASGVAGVYEQYF. DNA for the CDR3: TGTGCCAGCGGGGTAGCGGGAGTGTACGAGCAGTACTTC.

This clone was picked up one time. The gene calls are TRBV15 and TRBJ2-2; tentatively, D is TRBD2 (6 bases). V gave up 0 bases and J gave up 6 bases, with 14 bases separating them. Germline CDR1 reads LNHNV; CDR2 reads YYDKDF (reference sequence). The CDR3 consists of 16 residues. The CDR3 DNA follows: TGTGCCACCAGCAGAGAACTAGCCTCATCCGCCGGGGAGCTGTTTTTT. Protein product: CATSRELASSAGELFF.

The chain uses TRBV29-1 and TRBJ1-2, with 7 bases identical to TRBD1. Germline V gene data show CDR1 as SQVTM and CDR2 as ANQGSEA. The V segment lost 3 bases and the J segment 4 bases; nucleotides outside the gene matches: 8. This CDR3 contains 14 residues. CDR3 sequence (DNA): TGCAGCGTTGAGGAGACAGGGCTGGTCTATGGCTACACCTTC. Protein: CSVEETGLVYGYTF.

This rearrangement joins TRBV5-4 to TRBJ1-3; TRBD1 matches 9 bases. Germline values: CDR1 SGHNT, CDR2 YYREEE (reference sequence). V lost 3 bases and J lost 2; bases outside the gene matches: 3. The CDR3 loop spans 15 amino acids. CDR3 sequence (DNA): TGTGCCAGCAGCTCGGGGACAGGGCCTGGAAACACCATATATTTT. This codes for CASSSGTGPGNTIYF.

The CDR3 nucleotides read TGTGCCAGTAGCCCAACTCGAAACCCCGCCGAGCAGTACTTC. Translated, it gives CASSPTRNPAEQYF. The chain employs TRBV19 and TRBJ2-7; D gene uncertain. Between the trimmed V and J ends, which lost 6 bases and 6 bases, there was a span of 18 bases. The CDR3 is 14 residues long. CDR1 LNHDA and CDR2 SQIVND come from the germline V gene (reference sequence).

This clone was seen a single time. This rearrangement joins TRBV7-9 to TRBJ2-5, with 7 bases fitting TRBD1. CDR1 SEHNR and CDR2 FQNEAQ come from the germline V gene (reference sequence). Losses at the gene ends were 4 bases for V and 4 bases for J; bases not matched to a gene: 6. The CDR3 has 14 amino acids. The CDR3 DNA sequence: TGTGCCAGCAGCTCCCAGAGGGGGCTAGAGACCCAGTACTTC. Translation: CASSSQRGLETQYF.

This chain uses TRBV13 with TRBJ1-1, with 7 bases lining up with TRBD1. From germline, CDR1 is PRHDT and CDR2 FYEKMQ (reference sequence). The CDR3 extends over 17 amino acids. The V segment lost 4 bases and the J segment 4 bases; nucleotides outside the gene matches: 15. CDR3 DNA sequence: TGTGCCAGCAGCTACCCTTTTCCCCGACAGGGCCCCACTGAAGCTTTCTTT. Its protein is CASSYPFPRQGPTEAFF.

The chain uses TRBV10-1 and TRBJ2-5; D not resolved. The CDR3 spans 13 residues. Germline assignment: CDR1 WNHNN and CDR2 SYGVQD (reference sequence). The ends were cut back, 3 bases at V and 3 bases at J, with 8 bases in the middle. CDR3 amino acids: CASSDRSKETQYF. The DNA of the CDR3 is TGCGCCAGCAGTGACAGGAGCAAAGAGACCCAGTACTTC.

This clone was detected once. V usage is TRBV14 and J usage is TRBJ2-3; D remains unclear. Germline assignment: CDR1 SGHDN and CDR2 FVKESK. The CDR3 runs 16 residues. V lost 4 bases, J lost 0 bases, and 14 bases lay in between. Here the CDR3 DNA reads TGTGCCAGCAGCCTCCTCACCGGGTCTAGCACAGATACGCAGTATTTT. Amino acids: CASSLLTGSSTDTQYF.

V and J are TRBV30 and TRBJ2-2; D is undetermined. The CDR3 is made up of 13 amino acids. CDR1 is GTSNPN and CDR2 is SVGIG in the germline V gene (reference sequence). Deletions cut 3 bases from V and 3 bases from J, with 8 bases between. The DNA for the CDR3 is TGTGCCTGGAGCGACGGAGACACCGGGGAGCTGTTTTTT. Its translation: CAWSDGDTGELFF.

The rearrangement uses TRBV9 and TRBJ2-2, with D perhaps matching TRBD1 (5 bases). CDR1 is SGDLS and CDR2 is YYNGEE in the germline V gene. The CDR3 loop spans 14 amino acids. V lost 7 bases to trimming and J lost 2 bases, with 12 bases between them. The CDR3 nucleotides are TGTGCCAGCGGCAACAGGTTAAACACCGGGGAGCTGTTTTTT. Translating it yields CASGNRLNTGELFF.

This chain uses TRBV6-5 with TRBJ1-1; possible D gene TRBD1, 5 bases. CDR1 is MNHEY and CDR2 is SVGAGI in the germline V gene. The germline V and J ends were trimmed by 2 bases and 4 bases, with 11 bases remaining between them. The CDR3 is 14 amino acids. The CDR3 sequence: CASSYGQGGTEAFF. The DNA of the CDR3 is TGTGCCAGCAGTTACGGCCAGGGTGGCACTGAAGCTTTCTTT.

The chain uses TRBV5-4 and TRBJ1-2; a possible D gene is TRBD1 (6 bases). CDR3 length: 13 residues. Trimming removed 4 bases at V and 4 bases at J, with 11 bases between. Per germline, CDR1 SGHNT and CDR2 YYREEE (reference sequence). The CDR3 region is CASSADRSYGYTF. The CDR3 coding sequence is TGTGCCAGCAGCGCGGACAGATCCTATGGCTACACCTTC.

The gene calls are TRBV4-1 and TRBJ2-1; D is perhaps TRBD2 (6 bases). CDR1 is MGHRA and CDR2 is YSYEKL in the germline V gene. Trimming removed 0 bases at V and 4 bases at J, with 13 bases between. The CDR3 sequence is 16 residues long. CDR3 residues: CASSQDSRETYNEQFF. CDR3 nucleotides: TGCGCCAGCAGCCAAGATAGCCGGGAGACTTACAATGAGCAGTTCTTC.

The chain has TRBV28 and TRBJ1-5; 7 bases line up with TRBD1. The CDR3 has 16 residues. The ends lost 2 bases at V and 7 bases at J; junction bases unmatched: 11. CDR1 is MDHEN and CDR2 is SYDVKM in the germline V gene. CDR3 nucleotide sequence: TGTGCCAGCAGTTTACTCCCCGACAGGGTGGGGCAGCCCCAGCATTTT. It is translated as CASSLLPDRVGQPQHF.

The chain links TRBV30 to TRBJ2-5; 7 nucleotides match TRBD2. J gave up 1 base and V 3 bases, and 5 bases lay outside the gene matches. The length of the CDR3 is 14 residues. CDR1 is GTSNPN, CDR2 SVGIG, per germline (reference sequence). The CDR3 nucleotides are TGTGCCTGGAGGGACACGGGAGGCCAAGAGACCCAGTACTTC. Residues: CAWRDTGGQETQYF. The full variable domain, rest sourced from reference TRBV30 and TRBJ2-5, is SQTIHQWPATLVQPVGSPLSLECTVEGTSNPNLYWYRQAAGRGLQLLFYSVGIGQISSEVPQNLSASRPQDRQFILSSKKLLLSDSGFYLCAWRDTGGQETQYFGPGTRLLVL.

J is TRBJ2-7 and V is TRBV18; D is unresolved. The V end lost 6 bases, the J end lost 6 bases, and 15 bases lay between the germline ends. CDR3 length: 13 residues. Germline CDR1 and CDR2: KGHSH and LQKENI. This chain's CDR3 is CASSPTKELEQYF. CDR3 sequence (DNA): TGTGCCAGCTCCCCGACAAAGGAACTCGAGCAGTACTTC.

The chain is built from TRBV2 and TRBJ2-3; D uncertain. The CDR3 runs 13 residues. Deletions cut 7 bases from V and 0 bases from J, with 8 bases between. From germline, CDR1 is SNHLY and CDR2 FYNNEI. The CDR3, as DNA: TGTGCCAGCAACGTAGCTAGCACAGATACGCAGTATTTT. Translating gives CASNVASTDTQYF.

J is TRBJ2-1 and V is TRBV5-8; D is undetermined. V lost 0 bases to trimming and J lost 1 base, with 8 bases between them. This CDR3 is built from 15 residues. CDR1 and CDR2 (germline): SGHTS, YDEGEE. CDR3 DNA: TGTGCCAGCAGCTTGGAAGCGAGGTCCTACAATGAGCAGTTCTTC. Its translation: CASSLEARSYNEQFF.

The DNA of the CDR3 is TGCGCCAGCAGCCAGGCTGACAGAACGGGGGAGCAGTACTTC. Protein sequence: CASSQADRTGEQYF. The genes are TRBV4-1 and TRBJ2-7; perhaps D is TRBD1 or TRBD2 (5 bases each). V lost 3 bases to trimming and J lost 7 bases, with 16 bases between them. Germline V gene data show CDR1 as MGHRA and CDR2 as YSYEKL. The CDR3 runs to 14 residues.